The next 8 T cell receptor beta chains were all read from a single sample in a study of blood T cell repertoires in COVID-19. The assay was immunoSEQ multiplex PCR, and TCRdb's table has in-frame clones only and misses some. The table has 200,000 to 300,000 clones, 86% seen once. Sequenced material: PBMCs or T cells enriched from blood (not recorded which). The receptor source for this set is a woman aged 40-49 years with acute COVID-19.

The CDR3 DNA follows: TGTGCCAGTACTTGGCGGTACACTGAAGCTTTCTTT. Its translation: CASTWRYTEAFF. The genes are TRBV2 and TRBJ1-1; D not resolved. The CDR3 is 12 residues long. V lost 9 bases to trimming and J lost 3 bases, with 11 bases between them. From germline, CDR1 is SNHLY and CDR2 FYNNEI. Full variable domain (remainder filled in from reference TRBV2 and TRBJ1-1): EPEVTQTPSHQVTQMGQEVILRCVPISNHLYFYWYRQILGQKVEFLVSFYNNEISEKSEIFDDQFSVERPDGSNFTLKIRSTKLEDSAMYFCASTWRYTEAFFGQGTRLTVV.

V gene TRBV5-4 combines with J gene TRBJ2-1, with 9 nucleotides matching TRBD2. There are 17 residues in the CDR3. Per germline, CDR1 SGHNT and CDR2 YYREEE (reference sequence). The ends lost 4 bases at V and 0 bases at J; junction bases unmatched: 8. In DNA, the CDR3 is TGTGCCAGCAGCCCAGCTAGCGGGGATATCTCCTACAATGAGCAGTTCTTC. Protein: CASSPASGDISYNEQFF.

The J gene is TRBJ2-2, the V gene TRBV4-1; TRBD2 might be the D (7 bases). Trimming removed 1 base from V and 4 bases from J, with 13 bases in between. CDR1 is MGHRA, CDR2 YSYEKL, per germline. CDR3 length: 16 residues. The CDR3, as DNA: TGCGCCAGCAGCCAAGGCGGGGGCCCTTTCACCGGGGAGCTGTTTTTT. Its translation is CASSQGGGPFTGELFF.

The CDR3: CASSLSGGSGEQFF. The CDR3 nucleotides are TGTGCCAGCAGCTTAAGCGGGGGTAGCGGTGAGCAGTTCTTC. V usage is TRBV7-9 and J usage is TRBJ2-1; 8 nucleotides agree with TRBD2. There are 14 residues in the CDR3. CDR1 and CDR2 from the germline V gene are SEHNR and FQNEAQ (reference sequence). The ends lost 2 bases at V and 9 bases at J; junction bases unmatched: 6.

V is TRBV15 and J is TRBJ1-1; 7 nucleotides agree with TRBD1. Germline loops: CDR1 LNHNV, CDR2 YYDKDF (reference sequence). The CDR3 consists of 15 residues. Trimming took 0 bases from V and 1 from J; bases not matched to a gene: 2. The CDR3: CATSRDQGENTEAFF. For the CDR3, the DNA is TGTGCCACCAGCAGAGATCAGGGGGAGAACACTGAAGCTTTCTTT.

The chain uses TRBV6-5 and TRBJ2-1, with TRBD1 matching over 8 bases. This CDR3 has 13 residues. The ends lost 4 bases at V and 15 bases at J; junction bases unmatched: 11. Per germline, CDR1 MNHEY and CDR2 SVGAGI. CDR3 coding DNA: TGTGCCAGCAGTTCCGACGACAGGGGAATGCGGTTCTTC. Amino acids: CASSSDDRGMRFF.

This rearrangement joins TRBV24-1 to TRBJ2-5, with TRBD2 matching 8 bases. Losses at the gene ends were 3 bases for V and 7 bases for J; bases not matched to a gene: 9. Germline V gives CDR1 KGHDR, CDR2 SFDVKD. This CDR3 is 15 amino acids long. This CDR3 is CATSDITSGFLTQYF. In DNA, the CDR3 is TGTGCCACCAGTGATATCACTAGCGGTTTTCTGACCCAGTACTTC.

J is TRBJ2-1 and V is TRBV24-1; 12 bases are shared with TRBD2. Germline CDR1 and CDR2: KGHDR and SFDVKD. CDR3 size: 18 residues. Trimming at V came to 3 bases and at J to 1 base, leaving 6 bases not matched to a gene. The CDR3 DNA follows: TGTGCCACCAGTGATCCTAGCGGGAGGGAAAGGTCCTACAATGAGCAGTTCTTC. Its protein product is CATSDPSGRERSYNEQFF.